A single sample is the source of the 26 T cell receptor beta chains below, sequenced in a study of T-cell reconstitution after alpha-beta-depleted transplantation in children. The TCRbeta library was prepared with unique molecular identifiers. TCRdb re-called the PCR reads with MiXCR, one entry per CDR3 protein. This sample yields 750,000 to 950,000 distinct CDR3 sequences, of which around 17% are seen a single time; roughly 5% belongs to the top ten. The material sequenced was PBMCs, mostly from graft donor cells, taken 360 days after TCRalphabeta/CD19-depleted stem cell transplant. The receptors come from a male patient between 10 and 17 years old who had a stem cell transplant for acute lymphoblastic leukemia, so the T cells may come from the graft donor.

Only a few counts were recorded for this clonotype. The CDR3 loop reads CASSGQEGVEWRNQPQHF. CDR3 in DNA: TGCGCCAGCAGCGGACAGGAAGGGGTTGAGTGGAGGAATCAGCCCCAGCATTTT. The chain joins TRBV4-1 to TRBJ1-5; TRBD1 matches 7 bases. Unmatched junction bases numbered 17, after V lost 5 bases and J lost 4 bases. The CDR3 has 18 amino acids. Germline V gene sequence: CDR1 MGHRA, CDR2 YSYEKL.

This clonotype has only a few counts. The rearrangement links TRBV6-5 to TRBJ2-1; maybe TRBD2 (5 bases). Deletions cut 0 bases from V and 10 bases from J, with 13 bases between. This CDR3 contains 14 residues. Germline lookup yields CDR1 MNHEY and CDR2 SVGAGI. The CDR3 bases are TGTGCCAGCAGTTACTCGACTCTAGCAAGCGAGCAGTTCTTC. It yields the protein CASSYSTLASEQFF.

Of note for this clonotype: This may stem from a read error, because a much larger clone lies one nucleotide away. The V and J genes are TRBV10-3 and TRBJ2-7, with 8 bases matching TRBD1. The CDR3 extends over 13 amino acids. The germline gives CDR1 ENHRY, CDR2 SYGVKD. With V trimmed by 6 bases and J by 2 bases, 3 bases remained unmatched. The CDR3 is CAISRDRPYEQYF. The CDR3, as DNA: TGTGCCATCAGCCGGGACAGGCCCTACGAGCAGTACTTC.

The chain recombines TRBV4-1 with TRBJ2-7; D is unclear. V lost 1 base, J lost 3 bases, and 10 bases lay in between. The CDR3 loop spans 14 amino acids. Germline CDR1 is MGHRA and CDR2 is YSYEKL. CDR3 sequence: CASSQGRANYEQYF. The CDR3, as DNA: TGCGCCAGCAGCCAAGGCAGAGCAAACTACGAGCAGTACTTC.

This chain uses TRBV10-1 with TRBJ2-7; D unclear. V lost 7 bases, J lost 3 bases, and 10 bases lay in between. CDR3 length equals 12 residues. CDR1 is WNHNN and CDR2 is SYGVQD in the germline V gene (reference sequence). The CDR3 loop is CASTRTGYEQYF. CDR3 coding DNA: TGCGCCAGCACTCGGACCGGCTACGAGCAGTACTTC.

The rearrangement joins TRBV4-2 to TRBJ2-1, with D hard to call. The germline CDR1 and CDR2 sequences are LGHNA and YNFKEQ. V dropped 0 bases and J dropped 4 bases, with 13 bases sitting between them. The CDR3 extends over 16 amino acids. The CDR3 is CASSQDPVRRYNEQFF. As DNA, the CDR3 is TGTGCCAGCAGCCAAGATCCCGTAAGACGGTACAATGAGCAGTTCTTC.

This chain links TRBV29-1 with TRBJ2-4; tentative D call: TRBD1 (5 bases). The CDR3 is made up of 14 amino acids. V lost 5 bases to trimming and J lost 0 bases, with 11 bases between them. Germline V gene sequence: CDR1 SQVTM, CDR2 ANQGSEA. Here the CDR3 DNA reads TGCAGCGTTCAGGGTATTCTAGCCAAAAACATTCAGTACTTC. Translation: CSVQGILAKNIQYF.

This clonotype was observed many times. The V and J genes are TRBV12-3 or TRBV12-4 and TRBJ2-2; 9 nucleotides match TRBD2. The CDR3 is 14 residues long. The V segment lost 8 bases and the J segment 0 bases; nucleotides outside the gene matches: 1. The CDR3 loop is CASGGRANTGELFF. The CDR3 bases are TGTGCCAGCGGCGGGAGGGCGAACACCGGGGAGCTGTTTTTT.

The CDR3 spells CASSSSGLAGEVEQFF. The CDR3 DNA is TGCGCCAGCAGCTCATCGGGACTAGCGGGAGAGGTTGAGCAGTTCTTC. The J gene is TRBJ2-1, the V gene TRBV5-1; 14 bases match TRBD2. J gave up 9 bases and V 3 bases, and 8 bases lay outside the gene matches. Germline V gene data show CDR1 as SGHRS and CDR2 as YFSETQ. This CDR3 comprises 16 residues.

This clonotype was picked up a small number of times. CDR3 DNA: TGTGCCAGCAGCTTAAAGCGGGAGGCCAAAAACATTCAGTACTTC. Protein: CASSLKREAKNIQYF. The gene calls are TRBV7-9 and TRBJ2-4, with 8 bases identical to TRBD2. The CDR3 runs to 15 residues. The J segment lost 1 base and the V segment lost 2 bases, leaving 1 base of the junction unmatched. The germline V gene has CDR1 SEHNR and CDR2 FQNEAQ (reference sequence).

The genes are TRBV21-1 and TRBJ2-1; the table assigns TRBD2, which was not confirmed against the DNA. TRBV21-1 corresponds to a pseudogene. CDR3 length: 19 residues. The CDR3 nucleotides are TGTGCCAGCAGCAAAGTTCGAACGGGAGGATTAGGGTCCTACAATGAGCAGTTCTTC. Its translation: CASSKVRTGGLGSYNEQFF.

The chain uses TRBV7-9 and TRBJ2-1; unclear D gene. The germline gives CDR1 SEHNR, CDR2 FQNEAQ (reference sequence). This CDR3 has 14 residues. V was pared by 5 bases and J by 8 bases, with 16 bases between. The CDR3 nucleotides read TGTGCCAGCAGCATAGTCCTCGCCTCAGATGAGCAGTTCTTC. Amino acid sequence: CASSIVLASDEQFF.

V usage is TRBV7-9 and J usage is TRBJ2-1, with 11 bases matching TRBD2. CDR3 length: 16 amino acids. Germline lookup yields CDR1 SEHNR and CDR2 FQNEAQ (reference sequence). V dropped 5 bases and J dropped 7; count of bases not matched to a gene: 10. CDR3: CASSHPLAGGRNEQFF. The CDR3 region has the DNA TGTGCCAGCAGCCACCCCCTAGCGGGAGGAAGGAATGAGCAGTTCTTC.

This clonotype occurred a few times. The V gene is TRBV29-1, the J gene TRBJ1-1, with D tentatively TRBD1 (6 bases). CDR1 SQVTM and CDR2 ANQGSEA come from the germline V gene. This CDR3 has 16 amino acids. The V end was cut by 1 base, the J end by 4 bases, with 19 bases between. Written as DNA, the CDR3 is TGCAGCGTTGAAGGAGGGCAGGGGCCCCGGGGCACTGAAGCTTTCTTT. This gives the protein CSVEGGQGPRGTEAFF.

The chain joins TRBV4-1 to TRBJ2-3; D tentatively fits TRBD1 or TRBD2 (5 bases each). Trimming removed 0 bases at V and 1 base at J, with 17 bases between. Per germline, CDR1 MGHRA and CDR2 YSYEKL. This CDR3 contains 18 residues. The CDR3 DNA is TGCGCCAGCAGCCAAGATGAGGGGACGGGACGAGGCACAGATACGCAGTATTTT. Encoded protein: CASSQDEGTGRGTDTQYF.

The V gene is TRBV18, the J gene TRBJ1-5; 8 bases align to TRBD1. The CDR3 length is 15 residues. Germline V gives CDR1 KGHSH, CDR2 LQKENI. The J segment lost 5 bases and the V segment lost 5 bases, leaving 8 bases of the junction unmatched. The CDR3 reads CASSSWTGQDQPQHF. As DNA, the CDR3 is TGTGCCAGCTCATCCTGGACAGGGCAGGATCAGCCCCAGCATTTT.

The chain couples TRBV18 to TRBJ1-1; tentative D call: TRBD1 (5 bases). The length of the CDR3 is 15 residues. V lost 8 bases, J lost 0 bases, and 16 bases lay in between. Germline CDR1 and CDR2: KGHSH and LQKENI. CDR3 nucleotides: TGTGCCAGCGCCGAACGGGGACGGTTGAACACTGAAGCTTTCTTT. The encoded protein is CASAERGRLNTEAFF. Combining the CDR3 with reference TRBV18 and TRBJ1-1 gives the whole variable domain NAGVMQNPRHLVRRRGQEARLRCSPMKGHSHVYWYRQLPEEGLKFMVYLQKENIIDESGMPKERFSAEFPKEGPSILRIQQVVRGDSAAYFCASAERGRLNTEAFFGQGTRLTVV.

J is TRBJ2-5 and V is TRBV7-9, with 9 bases lining up with TRBD2. The CDR3 contains 16 residues. J was trimmed by 2 bases and V by 5 bases; bases with no gene match: 9. Germline lookup yields CDR1 SEHNR and CDR2 FQNEAQ (reference sequence). The CDR3 sequence: CASSPVAGAPQETQYF. DNA for the CDR3: TGTGCCAGCAGCCCAGTAGCGGGAGCGCCACAAGAGACCCAGTACTTC.

Ten or more counts support this clonotype. The chain combines TRBV5-1 with TRBJ2-3, with D uncertain. CDR3 length: 14 amino acids. Per germline, CDR1 SGHRS and CDR2 YFSETQ. With 0 bases removed from V and 8 bases from J, the gap between germline ends came to 13 bases. CDR3 loop: CASSLEAGSGTQYF. The CDR3, as DNA: TGCGCCAGCAGCTTGGAGGCCGGATCGGGTACGCAGTATTTT.

The chain joins TRBV2 to TRBJ2-7, with D uncertain. Trimming removed 6 bases at V and 3 bases at J, with 12 bases between. Germline V gives CDR1 SNHLY, CDR2 FYNNEI. The CDR3 spans 13 residues. CDR3 bases: TGTGCCAGCAGCGACCCAGGAAACTACGAGCAGTACTTC. This sequence encodes CASSDPGNYEQYF. Full variable domain (missing parts from reference TRBV2 and TRBJ2-7): EPEVTQTPSHQVTQMGQEVILRCVPISNHLYFYWYRQILGQKVEFLVSFYNNEISEKSEIFDDQFSVERPDGSNFTLKIRSTKLEDSAMYFCASSDPGNYEQYFGPGTRLTVT.

The chain employs TRBV12-3 or TRBV12-4 and TRBJ1-3; D remains ambiguous. The CDR3 consists of 12 residues. The V end lost 2 bases, the J end lost 11 bases, and 10 bases lay between the germline ends. CDR3 DNA: TGTGCCAGCAGTTTAAGGGTAGGGTCCATATATTTT. It codes for CASSLRVGSIYF.

This clonotype has a count of ten or more. J is TRBJ2-7 and V is TRBV12-3 or TRBV12-4; 8 bases map to TRBD2. J lost 4 bases, V lost 3 bases, and 8 bases had no gene match. This CDR3 is built from 15 residues. The DNA for the CDR3 is TGTGCCAGCAGTTTTTATACTAGCGGTCTTTACGAGCAGTACTTC. It translates to CASSFYTSGLYEQYF.

This chain connects TRBV20-1 to TRBJ2-7; maybe TRBD2 (5 bases). CDR1 and CDR2 from the germline V gene are DFQATT and SNEGSKA (reference sequence). The germline V and J ends were trimmed by 1 base and 0 bases, with 16 bases remaining between them. This CDR3 is 16 amino acids long. In DNA, the CDR3 is TGCAGTGCTAGAGCCACTGGACTTGCTTACTCCTACGAGCAGTACTTC. Protein: CSARATGLAYSYEQYF.

This clonotype was recorded many times. The chain employs TRBV4-1 and TRBJ2-7; D not certain. The V and J ends lost 0 bases and 4 bases respectively, with 16 bases between them. The CDR3 sequence is 16 residues long. Germline V gene sequence: CDR1 MGHRA, CDR2 YSYEKL. The CDR3: CASSQDQGSPPYEQYF. For the CDR3, the DNA is TGCGCCAGCAGCCAAGATCAAGGCAGTCCGCCGTACGAGCAGTACTTC.

The chain employs TRBV7-9 and TRBJ1-2; TRBD1 might be the D (5 bases). V lost 6 bases to trimming and J lost 7 bases, with 15 bases between them. Germline V CDR1 and CDR2: SEHNR, FQNEAQ (reference sequence). The CDR3 runs to 13 residues. CDR3 loop: CASSLTLRVGYTF. As DNA, the CDR3 is TGTGCCAGCAGTTTGACTCTCAGGGTTGGCTACACCTTC. Full variable domain (missing parts from reference TRBV7-9 and TRBJ1-2): DTGVSQNPRHKITKRGQNVTFRCDPISEHNRLYWYRQTLGQGPEFLTYFQNEAQLEKSRLLSDRFSAERPKGSFSTLEIQRTEQGDSAMYLCASSLTLRVGYTFGSGTRLTVV.

The chain has TRBV25-1 and TRBJ2-7; the match to TRBD1 covers 8 bases. Germline CDR1 reads MGHDK; CDR2 reads SYGVNS. After removal of 5 bases from V and 2 bases from J, the junction contained 8 bases not matched to a gene. This CDR3 is 15 amino acids long. This chain's CDR3 is CASSRQGSGTYEQYF. CDR3 DNA sequence: TGTGCCAGCAGTCGACAGGGGAGTGGGACCTACGAGCAGTACTTC.